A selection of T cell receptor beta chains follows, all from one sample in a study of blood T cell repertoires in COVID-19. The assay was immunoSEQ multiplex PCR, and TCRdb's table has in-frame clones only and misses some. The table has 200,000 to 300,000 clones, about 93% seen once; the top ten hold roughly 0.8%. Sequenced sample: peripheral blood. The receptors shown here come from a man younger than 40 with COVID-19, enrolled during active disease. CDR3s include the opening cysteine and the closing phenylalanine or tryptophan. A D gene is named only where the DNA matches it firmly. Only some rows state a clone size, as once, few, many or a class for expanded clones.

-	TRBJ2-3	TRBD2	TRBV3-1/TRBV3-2	CASSHSGGGGYTQYF	TGTGCCAGCAGCCATAGCGGGGGGGGAGGGTATACGCAGTATTTT
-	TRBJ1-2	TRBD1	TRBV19	CASSIERDRGLTTYGYTF	TGTGCCAGTAGTATAGAACGGGACAGGGGGCTTACAACCTATGGCTACACCTTC
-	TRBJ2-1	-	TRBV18	CASSPPANNEQFF	TGTGCCAGCTCACCACCGGCCAACAATGAGCAGTTCTTC
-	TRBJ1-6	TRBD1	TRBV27	CASTPAGTANSPLHF	TGTGCCTCAACCCCCGCCGGGACAGCTAATTCACCCCTCCACTTT
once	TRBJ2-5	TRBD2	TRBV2	CASSERGAGGGQETQYF	TGTGCCAGCAGTGAAAGGGGAGCGGGGGGCGGCCAAGAGACCCAGTACTTC
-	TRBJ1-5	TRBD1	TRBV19	CASTTTGARNQPQHF	TGTGCCAGTACCACGACAGGGGCACGCAATCAGCCCCAGCATTTT
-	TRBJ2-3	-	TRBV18	CASSLRGDGDTQYF	TGTGCCAGCTCACTCCGAGGAGATGGGGATACGCAGTATTTT
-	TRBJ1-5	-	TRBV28	CASSPGEPQHF	TGTGCCAGCAGTCCGGGAGAGCCCCAGCATTTT
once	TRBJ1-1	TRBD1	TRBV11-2	CASGTGGIAFF	TGTGCCAGCGGGACAGGGGGTATAGCTTTCTTT
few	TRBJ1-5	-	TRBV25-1	CASSETGPNQPQHF	TGTGCCAGCAGTGAGACAGGACCCAATCAGCCCCAGCATTTT